The 22 T cell receptor beta chains reported below all come from one sample, sequenced in a study of blood T cell repertoires in COVID-19. Method: immunoSEQ multiplex PCR; TCRdb's copy keeps in-frame clones and lacks some. The sample has roughly 150,000 clones; roughly 85% are singletons. The specimen sequenced was peripheral blood. These receptors were obtained from a man aged 45-65 years with acute or convalescent COVID-19.

V and J are TRBV28 and TRBJ1-5; TRBD1 might be the D (5 bases). V was cut by 9 bases and J by 4 bases, with 10 bases left in between. The germline V gene encodes CDR1 MDHEN and CDR2 SYDVKM. This CDR3 region has 12 residues. Written as DNA, the CDR3 is TGTGCCAGTTCACAGGTAAATCAGCCCCAGCATTTT. This translates into CASSQVNQPQHF.

The rearrangement joins TRBV6-6 to TRBJ1-6, with TRBD1 as a possible D gene (5 bases). V dropped 2 bases and J dropped 5 bases, with 13 bases sitting between them. Germline V gene sequence: CDR1 MNHNY, CDR2 SVGAGI (reference sequence). The CDR3 extends over 16 amino acids. CDR3 coding DNA: TGTGCCAGCAGTTACCGCCCGGGAGGGGATAATTCACCCCTCCACTTT. It specifies CASSYRPGGDNSPLHF.

The chain uses TRBV5-8 and TRBJ2-7; 10 nucleotides match TRBD2. The germline V gene encodes CDR1 SGHTS and CDR2 YDEGEE. This CDR3 has 13 residues. V trimming: 4 bases; J trimming: 4 bases; junction bases outside the gene matches: 2. CDR3 sequence reads: CASSVTSGYEQYF. The CDR3 nucleotides read TGTGCCAGCAGCGTGACTAGCGGGTACGAGCAGTACTTC. Looking up the rest from reference TRBV5-8 and TRBJ2-7 gives the full variable domain: EAGVTQSPTHLIKTRGQQATLRCSPISGHTSVYWYQQALGLGLQFLLWYDEGEERNRGNFPPRFSGRQFPNYSSELNVNALELEDSALYLCASSVTSGYEQYFGPGTRLTVT.

The CDR3 protein is CASSLFGDRNQPQHF. CDR3 DNA: TGTGCCAGCAGTTTATTCGGGGACAGGAATCAGCCCCAGCATTTT. The rearrangement joins TRBV28 to TRBJ1-5, with TRBD1 matching over 8 bases. The germline V gene has CDR1 MDHEN and CDR2 SYDVKM. The CDR3 runs to 15 residues. The trim removed 1 base at V and 4 bases at J, leaving 3 bases unmatched.

This clone was counted a few times. This sequence joins TRBV12-5 and TRBJ1-1, with 8 bases aligning to TRBD1. V was clipped by 1 base and J by 4 bases; unmatched bases: 5. Germline CDR1 and CDR2: LGHNT and FRNRAP. This CDR3 spans 15 amino acids. Here the CDR3 reads CASGLANRGVTEAFF. The CDR3, as DNA: TGTGCTAGTGGTTTGGCAAACAGGGGGGTCACTGAAGCTTTCTTT.

The chain couples TRBV6-5 to TRBJ2-1; the match to TRBD2 covers 14 bases. V lost 5 bases and J lost 7; bases outside the gene matches: 4. There are 15 residues in the CDR3. From germline, CDR1 is MNHEY and CDR2 SVGAGI. This chain's CDR3 is CASSRRTSGRNEQFF. The CDR3 region has the DNA TGTGCCAGCAGTCGCCGGACTAGCGGGAGGAATGAGCAGTTCTTC.

This chain joins TRBV7-8 and TRBJ2-2, with D hard to call. V lost 5 bases and J lost 2, with 12 bases in between. This CDR3 is 15 amino acids long. Germline loops: CDR1 SGHVS, CDR2 FQNEAQ. CDR3 loop: CASSPQVSNTGELFF. The CDR3 nucleotides are TGTGCCAGCAGCCCACAAGTGTCCAACACCGGGGAGCTGTTTTTT. Filled out from reference TRBV7-8 and TRBJ2-2, the complete variable domain reads GAGVSQSPRYKVAKRGQDVALRCDPISGHVSLFWYQQALGQGPEFLTYFQNEAQLDKSGLPSDRFFAERPEGSVSTLKIQRTQQEDSAVYLCASSPQVSNTGELFFGEGSRLTVL.

CDR3 sequence: CAWSVGRGPANEKLFF. The DNA for the CDR3 is TGTGCCTGGAGTGTAGGCAGGGGGCCAGCTAATGAAAAACTGTTTTTT. The chain has TRBV30 and TRBJ1-4; 8 positions match TRBD1. Germline CDR1 reads GTSNPN; CDR2 reads SVGIG (reference sequence). The J segment lost 3 bases and the V segment lost 0 bases, leaving 6 bases of the junction unmatched. The CDR3 has 16 residues.

The rearrangement uses TRBV4-1 and TRBJ2-5; D is uncertain. From germline, CDR1 is MGHRA and CDR2 YSYEKL. This CDR3 has 11 residues. Trimming took 11 bases from V and 2 from J, leaving 9 bases between them. This CDR3 is CAVRGQETQYF. CDR3 nucleotide sequence: TGCGCCGTACGCGGTCAAGAGACCCAGTACTTC.

DNA of the CDR3: TGTGCCAGCAGCTCAACCTTAGCGGGAGTGAATGAGCAGTTCTTC. It yields the protein CASSSTLAGVNEQFF. The rearrangement links TRBV5-4 to TRBJ2-1; 9 positions match TRBD2. The V segment lost 3 bases and the J segment 7 bases; nucleotides outside the gene matches: 8. Germline V CDR1 and CDR2: SGHNT, YYREEE (reference sequence). The CDR3 covers 15 residues. The full variable domain, its missing parts supplied by reference TRBV5-4 and TRBJ2-1, is ETGVTQSPTHLIKTRGQQVTLRCSSQSGHNTVSWYQQALGQGPQFIFQYYREEENGRGNFPPRFSGLQFPNYSSELNVNALELDDSALYLCASSSTLAGVNEQFFGPGTRLTVL.

J is TRBJ1-1 and V is TRBV9; D call uncertain. Germline V gene lookup returns CDR1 SGDLS and CDR2 YYNGEE. The CDR3 runs 14 residues. Trimming cost V 0 bases and J 3 bases, with 9 bases left between them. The CDR3 sequence is CASSVGGQDTEAFF. CDR3 bases: TGTGCCAGCAGCGTAGGTGGGCAGGACACTGAAGCTTTCTTT.

V and J are TRBV5-4 and TRBJ1-1; a possible D gene is TRBD1 (6 bases). Germline CDR1 SGHNT, CDR2 YYREEE (reference sequence). There are 13 residues in the CDR3. Between the trimmed V and J ends, which lost 6 bases and 4 bases, there was a span of 13 bases. CDR3 sequence: CASTQGVPTEAFF. In nucleotides, the CDR3 is TGTGCCAGCACACAGGGTGTTCCCACTGAAGCTTTCTTT.

The rearrangement links TRBV5-1 to TRBJ1-4; weak D call: TRBD1 (5 bases). Trimming took off 0 bases at V and 8 bases at J, with 14 bases between the two ends. Looked up from germline, CDR1 is SGHRS and CDR2 is YFSETQ. This CDR3 comprises 15 residues. CDR3 bases: TGCGCCAGCAGCTTGGCCGGGGGGGTTTTGGAAAAACTGTTTTTT. The encoded protein is CASSLAGGVLEKLFF.

The rearrangement uses TRBV5-1 and TRBJ2-2; D remains unclear. This CDR3 has 17 amino acids. Germline V gene data show CDR1 as SGHRS and CDR2 as YFSETQ. V lost 0 bases to trimming and J lost 0 bases, with 12 bases between them. The CDR3 bases are TGCGCCAGCAGCTTGGTCACTCGGCAGGCGAACACCGGGGAGCTGTTTTTT. Its translation: CASSLVTRQANTGELFF. Full variable domain (remainder filled in from reference TRBV5-1 and TRBJ2-2): KAGVTQTPRYLIKTRGQQVTLSCSPISGHRSVSWYQQTPGQGLQFLFEYFSETQRNKGNFPGRFSGRQFSNSRSEMNVSTLELGDSALYLCASSLVTRQANTGELFFGEGSRLTVL.

The rearrangement links TRBV11-1 to TRBJ2-7, with TRBD1 matching over 9 bases. This CDR3 contains 15 residues. Losses at the gene ends were 6 bases for V and 5 bases for J; bases not matched to a gene: 11. The germline gives CDR1 SGHAT, CDR2 FQDESV (reference sequence). CDR3 loop: CASRGDRGYANEQYF. The DNA for the CDR3 is TGTGCCAGCAGGGGAGACAGGGGGTACGCTAACGAGCAGTACTTC.

In its sample, this clone was seen a few times. Different DNA sequences within this sample yield the same CDR3. This chain links TRBV19 with TRBJ1-5, with 10 bases lining up with TRBD1. CDR3 length: 14 residues. The ends lost 5 bases at V and 5 bases at J; junction bases unmatched: 3. CDR1 is LNHDA, CDR2 SQIVND, per germline (reference sequence). The CDR3 is CASSSGQGHQPQHF. Here the CDR3 DNA reads TGTGCCAGTAGTTCGGGACAGGGGCATCAGCCCCAGCATTTT. Based on the CDR3 plus reference TRBV19 and TRBJ1-5, the full variable domain is DGGITQSPKYLFRKEGQNVTLSCEQNLNHDAMYWYRQDPGQGLRLIYYSQIVNDFQKGDIAEGYSVSREKKESFPLTVTSAQKNPTAFYLCASSSGQGHQPQHFGDGTRLSIL.

The V gene is TRBV28, the J gene TRBJ1-1, with unresolved D. Trimming took 5 bases from V and 4 from J, leaving 14 bases between them. CDR1 and CDR2 (germline): MDHEN, SYDVKM. The CDR3 has 14 residues. Written as DNA, the CDR3 is TGTGCCAGCAGTCTAGAGGGCGATCGCACTGAAGCTTTCTTT. This encodes CASSLEGDRTEAFF. Filled out from reference TRBV28 and TRBJ1-1, the complete variable domain reads DVKVTQSSRYLVKRTGEKVFLECVQDMDHENMFWYRQDPGLGLRLIYFSYDVKMKEKGDIPEGYSVSREKKERFSLILESASTNQTSMYLCASSLEGDRTEAFFGQGTRLTVV.

The chain combines TRBV5-6 with TRBJ2-7; D perhaps matches TRBD2 (6 bases). The CDR3 sequence is 15 residues long. Germline V lookup: CDR1 SGHDT, CDR2 YYEEEE. With 2 bases removed from V and 0 bases from J, the gap between germline ends came to 12 bases. CDR3 in DNA: TGTGCCAGCAGCTTCGGGGGAACCCCCTCCTACGAGCAGTACTTC. Amino acid sequence: CASSFGGTPSYEQYF.

The CDR3 sequence is CASSIRQQPNTGELFF. Here the CDR3 DNA reads TGTGCCAGTAGTATAAGGCAACAGCCGAACACCGGGGAGCTGTTTTTT. The rearrangement joins TRBV19 to TRBJ2-2; D is undetermined. V was trimmed by 2 bases and J by 0 bases, leaving 10 bases between them. Germline CDR1 and CDR2: LNHDA and SQIVND (reference sequence). CDR3 length equals 16 residues. Together with reference TRBV19 and TRBJ2-2, the CDR3 gives the full variable domain: DGGITQSPKYLFRKEGQNVTLSCEQNLNHDAMYWYRQDPGQGLRLIYYSQIVNDFQKGDIAEGYSVSREKKESFPLTVTSAQKNPTAFYLCASSIRQQPNTGELFFGEGSRLTVL.

V gene TRBV24-1 combines with J gene TRBJ2-1, with 9 bases fitting TRBD1. V was pared by 4 bases and J by 4 bases, with 4 bases of the junction left unmatched. The CDR3 loop spans 15 amino acids. The V gene's germline CDR1 is KGHDR and CDR2 SFDVKD. The CDR3 DNA sequence: TGTGCCACCAGTGACTCGGACAGGGGTTACAATGAGCAGTTCTTC. Encoded protein: CATSDSDRGYNEQFF.

The J gene is TRBJ2-6, the V gene TRBV19; D call uncertain. The CDR3 runs 13 residues. The germline V gene has CDR1 LNHDA and CDR2 SQIVND (reference sequence). Trimming shortened V by 9 bases and J by 2 bases, and 8 bases separated the two germline ends. For the CDR3, the DNA is TGTGCCAGCTCCCCTGCTGGGGCCAACGTCCTGACTTTC. It is translated as CASSPAGANVLTF.

V usage is TRBV28 and J usage is TRBJ1-2; 8 bases fit TRBD1. Trimming cost V 7 bases and J 4 bases; bases outside gene matches: 11. Germline CDR1 MDHEN, CDR2 SYDVKM. The CDR3 extends over 15 amino acids. CDR3 nucleotide sequence: TGTGCCAGCACCCGATCAGGGGGCAACCCCTATGGCTACACCTTC. The encoded protein is CASTRSGGNPYGYTF.